Following are 16 T cell receptor beta chains from one sample sequenced in a study of blood T cell repertoires in COVID-19. The protocol was immunoSEQ multiplex PCR, while the TCRdb copy is restricted to in-frame clones and leaves out a portion. Found here are a few hundred thousand clones, 75% to 85% of them singletons; the top ten hold approximately 10%. Sequencing was done on a sample of peripheral blood. The receptors here all came from a man between 50 and 59 years old with active or convalescent COVID-19.

The CDR3 here is CASSFVGADTQYF. CDR3 sequence (DNA): TGTGCCAGCAGCTTTGTCGGGGCAGATACGCAGTATTTT. The V and J genes are TRBV5-4 and TRBJ2-3; D perhaps matches TRBD2 (5 bases). The CDR3 runs to 13 residues. From germline, CDR1 is SGHNT and CDR2 YYREEE (reference sequence). V lost 2 bases, J lost 4 bases, and 8 bases lay in between.

The rearrangement uses TRBV7-2 and TRBJ2-7, with 8 nucleotides matching TRBD1. The ends lost 3 bases at V and 3 bases at J; junction bases unmatched: 4. Germline V gene lookup returns CDR1 SGHTA and CDR2 FQGNSA. The CDR3 contains 14 residues. The DNA for the CDR3 is TGTGCCAGCAGCTTCATACAGGGGGACTACGAGCAGTACTTC. This gives the protein CASSFIQGDYEQYF.

This clone came up once. This chain joins TRBV11-3 and TRBJ2-7, with D unresolved. Germline V gene sequence: CDR1 SGHNT, CDR2 YENEEA. The CDR3 contains 13 residues. V was cut by 1 base and J by 3 bases, with 7 bases left in between. The CDR3, as DNA: TGTGCCAGCAGCTTAGGGCCAGACTACGAGCAGTACTTC. This encodes CASSLGPDYEQYF.

The chain combines TRBV14 with TRBJ2-1; D possibly corresponds to TRBD1 (6 bases). The CDR3 spans 18 residues. V was trimmed by 4 bases and J by 2 bases, leaving 21 bases between them. The V gene's germline CDR1 is SGHDN and CDR2 FVKESK. The CDR3: CASSRSRGSRGPYNEQFF. CDR3 DNA: TGTGCCAGCAGCCGAAGTAGGGGGAGCAGGGGCCCCTACAATGAGCAGTTCTTC.

The chain carries TRBV9 and TRBJ2-2; D is possibly TRBD2 (5 bases). Germline CDR1 reads SGDLS; CDR2 reads YYNGEE. The V end was cut by 0 bases, the J end by 8 bases, with 11 bases between. This CDR3 is 14 amino acids long. The CDR3 sequence: CASSVAGRAGELFF. The CDR3 DNA follows: TGTGCCAGCAGCGTAGCGGGAAGGGCGGGGGAGCTGTTTTTT.

The CDR3 spells CSASDYSRGANVLTF. CDR3 in DNA: TGCAGTGCTAGTGACTATTCGAGAGGGGCCAACGTCCTGACTTTC. The chain couples TRBV20-1 to TRBJ2-6; the D gene is possibly TRBD2 (5 bases). V gave up 3 bases and J gave up 4 bases, with 13 bases separating them. Germline V gives CDR1 DFQATT, CDR2 SNEGSKA (reference sequence). This CDR3 is 15 amino acids long.

This chain uses TRBV4-2 with TRBJ2-3; 13 positions agree with TRBD2. The CDR3 has 15 residues. Per germline, CDR1 LGHNA and CDR2 YNFKEQ. Trimming at V came to 3 bases and at J to 6 bases, leaving 3 bases not matched to a gene. CDR3 bases: TGTGCCAGCAGCCAGACTAGCGGGGGGTGGGATACGCAGTATTTT. This gives the protein CASSQTSGGWDTQYF.

The chain recombines TRBV6-5 with TRBJ2-7; 7 bases are a match to TRBD2. After removal of 2 bases from V and 4 bases from J, the junction contained 8 bases not matched to a gene. Looked up from germline, CDR1 is MNHEY and CDR2 is SVGAGI. The length of the CDR3 is 15 residues. The CDR3 DNA reads as TGTGCCAGCAGTTACCAGACTAGCACACCGTACGAGCAGTACTTC. The encoded protein is CASSYQTSTPYEQYF.

This chain uses TRBV6-5 with TRBJ1-4, with D tentatively TRBD1 (5 bases). The CDR3 is 15 residues long. The V and J ends lost 0 bases and 8 bases respectively, with 13 bases between them. Germline V gene sequence: CDR1 MNHEY, CDR2 SVGAGI. The CDR3 DNA follows: TGTGCCAGCAGTTACTCGGAAGGGGTCGGCGAAAAACTGTTTTTT. It translates to CASSYSEGVGEKLFF.

This clone was recorded only once. This chain connects TRBV5-4 to TRBJ1-1, with TRBD1 matching over 7 bases. The CDR3 sequence is 17 residues long. V dropped 3 bases and J dropped 0; count of bases not matched to a gene: 11. Germline-derived CDR1 and CDR2 are SGHNT and YYREEE (reference sequence). The CDR3 is CASSSPDRLFMNTEAFF. CDR3 nucleotides: TGTGCCAGCAGCTCCCCGGACAGGCTGTTCATGAACACTGAAGCTTTCTTT.

The chain carries TRBV30 and TRBJ2-7; D gene uncertain. Germline loops: CDR1 GTSNPN, CDR2 SVGIG (reference sequence). Trimming stripped 2 bases from V and 3 bases from J, with 8 bases between. This CDR3 is 12 amino acids long. The CDR3 DNA reads TGTGCCTGGAGTCAGGAAAGCTACGAGCAGTACTTC. Its protein is CAWSQESYEQYF. Full variable domain (outside the CDR3, taken from reference TRBV30 and TRBJ2-7): SQTIHQWPATLVQPVGSPLSLECTVEGTSNPNLYWYRQAAGRGLQLLFYSVGIGQISSEVPQNLSASRPQDRQFILSSKKLLLSDSGFYLCAWSQESYEQYFGPGTRLTVT.

The V call is TRBV2, the J call TRBJ2-1; D is ambiguous. Per the germline V gene, CDR1 is SNHLY and CDR2 is FYNNEI. Trimming took off 4 bases at V and 8 bases at J, with 6 bases between the two ends. The CDR3 is made up of 11 amino acids. In nucleotides, the CDR3 is TGTGCCAGCAGTGCTTTATATGAGCAGTTCTTC. Protein product: CASSALYEQFF.

The chain recombines TRBV11-2 with TRBJ1-1; possible D gene TRBD1, 5 bases. This CDR3 comprises 17 residues. V lost 7 bases and J lost 0, with 21 bases in between. The V gene's germline CDR1 is SGHAT and CDR2 FQNNGV. The CDR3 nucleotides are TGTGCCAGCATTCACGGGGGGGTCCCCGTCATGAACACTGAAGCTTTCTTT. Encoded protein: CASIHGGVPVMNTEAFF.

This chain connects TRBV3-1 (or the pseudogene TRBV3-2) to TRBJ1-1, with 8 positions matching TRBD1. The CDR3 sequence is 16 residues long. The J segment lost 3 bases and the V segment lost 4 bases, leaving 10 bases of the junction unmatched. Germline lookup yields CDR1 LGHDT and CDR2 YNNKEL (reference sequence). The CDR3 coding sequence is TGTGCCAGCAGCCCTGAACAGGGGGGCTGGTACACTGAAGCTTTCTTT. Translating gives CASSPEQGGWYTEAFF.

The chain carries TRBV28 and TRBJ2-2, with unresolved D. Looked up from germline, CDR1 is MDHEN and CDR2 is SYDVKM. The V end lost 4 bases, the J end lost 4 bases, and 16 bases lay between the germline ends. The CDR3 has 16 residues. CDR3: CASSSAKRAGTGELFF. The CDR3 nucleotides read TGTGCCAGCAGTTCTGCAAAGAGAGCTGGCACCGGGGAGCTGTTTTTT.

The V call is TRBV14, the J call TRBJ2-7; weak D call: TRBD2 (6 bases). The V end lost 4 bases, the J end lost 3 bases, and 10 bases lay between the germline ends. The V gene's germline CDR1 is SGHDN and CDR2 FVKESK. This CDR3 comprises 13 residues. As DNA, the CDR3 is TGTGCCAGCAGCCTGGGACTTATCTACGAGCAGTACTTC. This sequence encodes CASSLGLIYEQYF.